The 6 T cell receptor beta chains below were found in one sample sequenced in a study of blood T cells in healthy people across ages. Primers used in a second PCR of about 7 to 12 cycles were a sample-barcoded 5' primer and a J-beta primer mix. TCRdb fed the 5' RACE reads into MiXCR, producing one record per CDR3 protein. The table lists 660,000 or so distinct CDR3 sequences, 45% to 65% of them singletons. Sequencing was performed on blood. These receptors all stem from a man aged 60-69 years in good health.

The chain couples TRBV9 to TRBJ2-1; 7 bases agree with TRBD2. V shed 4 bases and J 7 bases; nucleotides not matched to a gene: 14. CDR1 is SGDLS, CDR2 YYNGEE, per germline. There are 16 residues in the CDR3. CDR3 in amino acids: CASSPGKVAGRNEQFF. The CDR3 DNA reads as TGTGCCAGCAGCCCCGGGAAGGTAGCGGGTAGGAATGAGCAGTTCTTC.

This sequence joins TRBV9 and TRBJ2-1; D not resolved. There are 15 residues in the CDR3. Germline V gene lookup returns CDR1 SGDLS and CDR2 YYNGEE. The V end lost 0 bases, the J end lost 0 bases, and 7 bases lay between the germline ends. The CDR3 reads CASSVAPASYNEQFF. The CDR3 coding sequence is TGTGCCAGCAGCGTAGCCCCCGCCTCCTACAATGAGCAGTTCTTC.

Concerning this clonotype itself: At one of its ends the junction is not consistent with the germline gene, which may arise from a read error. CDR3 amino acids: CGVESGAPWNEQYF. Here the CDR3 DNA reads TGCGGCGTTGAAAGTGGGGCTCCCTGGAATGAGCAGTACTTC. The rearrangement links TRBV29-1 to TRBJ2-7; D perhaps matches TRBD1 (5 bases). Germline lookup yields CDR1 SQVTM and CDR2 ANQGSEA. The CDR3 spans 14 residues.

J is TRBJ2-1 and V is TRBV2, with D maybe TRBD2 (5 bases). V shed 8 bases and J shed 5 bases, with 19 bases lying between them. CDR3 length equals 15 residues. The germline V gene has CDR1 SNHLY and CDR2 FYNNEI. The CDR3, as DNA: TGTGCCAGCCTAGAAGGACTTCTGCTCAACAATGAGCAGTTCTTC. Amino acids: CASLEGLLLNNEQFF.

This chain links TRBV6-1 with TRBJ2-5; D possibly matches TRBD1 or TRBD2 (5 bases each). The tail of the sequence fits TRBJ2-7 better, so the J call may be wrong. Germline V CDR1 and CDR2: MNHNS, SASEGT. The CDR3 runs to 12 residues. The CDR3 nucleotides read TGTGCCAGCCGGGTCACGGGACGCGAGCAGTACTTC. This gives the protein CASRVTGREQYF.

This clonotype showed up just a few times. The chain uses TRBV5-1 and TRBJ2-7, with TRBD1 as a possible D gene (6 bases). V dropped 3 bases and J dropped 7 bases, with 23 bases sitting between them. CDR3 length: 16 residues. The germline gives CDR1 SGHRS, CDR2 YFSETQ. The CDR3 spells CASSSDSRYNYNEQYF. The CDR3 DNA reads as TGCGCCAGCAGCTCGGACAGTCGTTACAACTACAATGAGCAGTACTTC.